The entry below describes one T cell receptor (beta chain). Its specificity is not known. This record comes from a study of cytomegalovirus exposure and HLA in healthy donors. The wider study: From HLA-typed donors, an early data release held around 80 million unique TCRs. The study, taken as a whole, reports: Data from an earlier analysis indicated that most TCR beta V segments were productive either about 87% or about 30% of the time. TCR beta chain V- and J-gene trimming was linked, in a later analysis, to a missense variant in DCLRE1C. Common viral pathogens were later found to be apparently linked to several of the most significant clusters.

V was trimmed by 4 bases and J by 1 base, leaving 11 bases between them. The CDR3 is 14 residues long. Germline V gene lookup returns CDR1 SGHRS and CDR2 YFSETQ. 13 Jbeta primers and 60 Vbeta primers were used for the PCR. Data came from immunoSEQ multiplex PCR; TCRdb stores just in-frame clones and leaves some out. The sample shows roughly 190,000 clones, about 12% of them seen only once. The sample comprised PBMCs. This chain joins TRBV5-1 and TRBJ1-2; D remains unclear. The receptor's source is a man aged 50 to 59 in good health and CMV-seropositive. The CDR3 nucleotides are TGCGCCAGCAGCCCCTCGGGGAATAACTATGGCTACACCTTC. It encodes CASSPSGNNYGYTF.